Listed here are 20 T cell receptor beta chains from one sample, sequenced in a study of blood T cells in healthy people across ages. Next came a second PCR, run for about 7 to 12 cycles, which used a sample-barcoded 5' primer along with a J-beta primer mix. TCRdb re-derived calls from the 5' RACE reads in MiXCR, one entry per CDR3 protein. The sample has about 760,000 distinct CDR3 sequences, just over 55% seen once. Sequencing input: blood. Receptors were obtained from a man aged 35 to 55 in good health.

The gene calls are TRBV7-3 and TRBJ2-6; D is ambiguous. The CDR3 is 17 amino acids. Trimming removed 0 bases from V and 0 bases from J, with 9 bases in between. Germline values: CDR1 SGHTA, CDR2 FQGTGA. The CDR3 region is CASSLTMGSSGANVLTF. CDR3 DNA sequence: TGTGCCAGCAGCTTAACTATGGGTAGCTCTGGGGCCAACGTCCTGACTTTC. Combining the CDR3 with reference TRBV7-3 and TRBJ2-6 gives the whole variable domain GAGVSQTPSNKVTEKGKYVELRCDPISGHTALYWYRQSLGQGPEFLIYFQGTGAADDSGLPNDRFFAVRPEGSVSTLKIQRTERGDSAVYLCASSLTMGSSGANVLTFGAGSRLTVL.

The chain joins TRBV4-3 to TRBJ2-1, with a possible D match to TRBD2 (7 bases). Germline-derived CDR1 and CDR2 are LGHNA and YSLEER. V lost 0 bases to trimming and J lost 9 bases, with 21 bases between them. The CDR3 is made up of 17 amino acids. CDR3 sequence: CASSQEGVGRGTGEQFF. Written as DNA, the CDR3 is TGCGCCAGCAGCCAAGAAGGGGTGGGGAGGGGGACCGGTGAGCAGTTCTTC.

This clonotype was detected only a few times. The V and J genes are TRBV3-1 and TRBJ2-7; TRBD2 aligns across 9 bases. The J segment lost 6 bases and the V segment lost 0 bases, leaving 12 bases of the junction unmatched. CDR3 length: 17 residues. The V gene's germline CDR1 is LGHDT and CDR2 YNNKEL (reference sequence). CDR3 amino acids: CASSQEVTSGWVGEQYF. CDR3 coding DNA: TGTGCCAGCAGCCAAGAGGTCACTAGCGGGTGGGTCGGCGAGCAGTACTTC.

V and J are TRBV6-2 or TRBV6-3 and TRBJ1-1; 7 nucleotides line up with TRBD1. The CDR3 is made up of 16 amino acids. J lost 5 bases, V lost 5 bases, and 14 bases had no gene match. Germline CDR1 reads MNHEY; CDR2 reads SVGEGT. The CDR3 loop is CASSREHRGWWTEAFF. The DNA of the CDR3 is TGTGCCAGCAGTAGAGAACACAGGGGTTGGTGGACTGAAGCTTTCTTT.

The gene calls are TRBV3-1 and TRBJ2-3; either TRBD1 or TRBD2 may supply D (6 bases each). V lost 5 bases and J lost 3, with 18 bases in between. Germline V gene data show CDR1 as LGHDT and CDR2 as YNNKEL (reference sequence). The CDR3 length is 16 residues. Written as DNA, the CDR3 is TGTGCCAGCAGCAACGAAATAGCGGACAGAACAGATACGCAGTATTTT. Translating it yields CASSNEIADRTDTQYF.

This clonotype has only a few counts. The chain uses TRBV4-3 and TRBJ2-7; tentatively, D is TRBD1 (5 bases). This CDR3 comprises 16 residues. V lost 0 bases to trimming and J lost 3 bases, with 15 bases between them. The germline CDR1 and CDR2 sequences are LGHNA and YSLEER. The CDR3 reads CASSQEGPGKGYEQYF. DNA for the CDR3: TGCGCCAGCAGCCAAGAGGGCCCAGGGAAGGGCTACGAGCAGTACTTC.

V usage is TRBV12-3 or TRBV12-4 and J usage is TRBJ1-5; D unclear. This CDR3 contains 14 residues. V shed 7 bases and J shed 9 bases, with 19 bases lying between them. Here the CDR3 reads CASNSGSTAGPQHF. For the CDR3, the DNA is TGTGCCAGCAATAGCGGATCCACCGCCGGGCCCCAGCATTTT.

This sequence joins TRBV10-2 and TRBJ1-2; the D is unclear. Germline CDR1 reads WSHSY; CDR2 reads SAAADI. The CDR3 is 15 amino acids. The V and J ends lost 3 bases and 8 bases respectively, with 19 bases between them. DNA for the CDR3: TGCGCCAGCAGTGACTCGAGACACCGTACGGGGGGCTACACCTTC. Residues: CASSDSRHRTGGYTF.

The chain has TRBV12-3 or TRBV12-4 and TRBJ1-2; 8 bases agree with TRBD1. V was pared by 3 bases and J by 10 bases, with 7 bases of the junction left unmatched. CDR3 length: 13 residues. The CDR3 reads CASSFAGQGVYTF. CDR3 coding DNA: TGTGCCAGCAGTTTCGCTGGACAGGGCGTCTACACCTTC.

The genes are TRBV20-1 and TRBJ2-4; 7 nucleotides line up with TRBD2. CDR1 and CDR2 from the germline V gene are DFQATT and SNEGSKA (reference sequence). The CDR3 contains 11 residues. Unmatched junction bases numbered 3, after V lost 0 bases and J lost 13 bases. As DNA, the CDR3 is TGCAGTGCTAGAGAAAGGCGGGAGCAGTACTTC. This translates into CSARERREQYF.

Details on this clonotype: An end of the junction differs from the germline gene, which may be a read error. The CDR3 reads CASTLDILPEAFF. The DNA of the CDR3 is TGTGCCAGCACCCTCGACATACTCCCTGAGGCTTTCTTT. The chain recombines TRBV12-3 or TRBV12-4 with TRBJ1-1, with unresolved D. CDR3 size: 13 residues.

This clonotype was detected a few times. The chain uses TRBV11-2 and TRBJ2-5; D may match TRBD1 or TRBD2 (6 bases each). Per germline, CDR1 SGHAT and CDR2 FQNNGV. Trimming stripped 1 base from V and 4 bases from J, with 10 bases between. This CDR3 has 14 amino acids. As DNA, the CDR3 is TGTGCCAGCAGCTTAGGGGGGGCGGGAGAGACCCAGTACTTC. This sequence encodes CASSLGGAGETQYF.

The chain links TRBV11-1 to TRBJ2-1; D is unresolved. CDR1 SGHAT and CDR2 FQDESV come from the germline V gene (reference sequence). The CDR3 extends over 10 amino acids. Trimming cost V 9 bases and J 3 bases, with 3 bases left between them. The CDR3 DNA follows: TGTGCCAGTATCTACAATGAGCAGTTCTTC. Its protein is CASIYNEQFF.

Here the CDR3 reads CASSLTGPSAEAFF. CDR3 in DNA: TGTGCCAGCAGCTTAACAGGGCCTTCCGCTGAAGCTTTCTTT. This chain joins TRBV7-3 and TRBJ1-1; D ambiguous. V gave up 0 bases and J gave up 6 bases, with 11 bases separating them. Germline V gene lookup returns CDR1 SGHTA and CDR2 FQGTGA. This CDR3 comprises 14 residues.

This clonotype has at least ten counts. The chain employs TRBV14 and TRBJ2-2, with D unresolved. V was clipped by 2 bases and J by 7 bases, with 8 bases between them. The germline V gene has CDR1 SGHDN and CDR2 FVKESK. This CDR3 is 13 amino acids long. CDR3 sequence: CASSQTEFGELFF. The CDR3, as DNA: TGTGCCAGCAGCCAAACAGAGTTCGGGGAGCTGTTTTTT.

V gene TRBV3-1 combines with J gene TRBJ2-3; 7 bases match TRBD2. This CDR3 spans 15 amino acids. Trimming at V came to 4 bases and at J to 1 base, leaving 5 bases not matched to a gene. Germline V gene sequence: CDR1 LGHDT, CDR2 YNNKEL (reference sequence). CDR3 region: CASSRGLAGTDTQYF. The CDR3, as DNA: TGTGCCAGCAGCCGAGGGCTAGCGGGCACAGATACGCAGTATTTT.

This clonotype was seen once. The chain links TRBV5-1 to TRBJ2-1; 14 nucleotides align to TRBD2. CDR3 length: 14 residues. The trim removed 6 bases at V and 10 bases at J, leaving 6 bases unmatched. CDR1 and CDR2 (germline): SGHRS, YFSETQ. CDR3 sequence: CASTRTSGGSEQFF. DNA for the CDR3: TGCGCCAGCACAAGGACTAGCGGGGGGAGCGAGCAGTTCTTC.

This clonotype was seen a few times. The chain joins TRBV7-9 to TRBJ2-7, with 7 bases matching TRBD1. The J call may be wrong; the DNA end is better matched by TRBJ2-5. From germline, CDR1 is SEHNR and CDR2 FQNEAQ (reference sequence). This CDR3 is 15 amino acids long. The CDR3 spells CASSPPFDRVETQYF. The CDR3, as DNA: TGTGCCAGCAGCCCCCCGTTCGACAGGGTAGAGACCCAGTACTTC.

This clonotype was seen only a few times. The chain combines TRBV20-1 with TRBJ2-5; a possible D gene is TRBD1 (6 bases). The CDR3 is 16 amino acids. V lost 3 bases and J 0 bases, leaving 17 bases between the germline ends. The V gene's germline CDR1 is DFQATT and CDR2 SNEGSKA (reference sequence). The CDR3 loop reads CSASNSIGQYQETQYF. The CDR3 DNA reads as TGCAGTGCTAGTAATTCTATAGGACAGTACCAAGAGACCCAGTACTTC.

The chain carries TRBV6-1 and TRBJ1-2; D may be TRBD1 (6 bases). This CDR3 is built from 17 residues. Trimming took off 1 base at V and 8 bases at J, with 23 bases between the two ends. Germline CDR1 MNHNS, CDR2 SASEGT. The CDR3 region is CASSEGGGLQPLGGYTF. As DNA, the CDR3 is TGTGCCAGCAGTGAAGGGGGGGGGCTCCAACCCCTCGGGGGCTACACCTTC.